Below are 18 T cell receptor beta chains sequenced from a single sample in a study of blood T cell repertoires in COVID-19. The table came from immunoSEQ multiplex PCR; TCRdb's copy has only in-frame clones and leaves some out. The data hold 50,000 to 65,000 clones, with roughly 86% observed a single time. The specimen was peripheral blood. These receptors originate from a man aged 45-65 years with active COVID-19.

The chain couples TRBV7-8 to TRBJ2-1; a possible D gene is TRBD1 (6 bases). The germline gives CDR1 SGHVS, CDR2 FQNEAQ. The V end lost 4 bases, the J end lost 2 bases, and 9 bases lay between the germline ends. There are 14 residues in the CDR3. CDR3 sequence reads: CASSYRAAYNEQFF. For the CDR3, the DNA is TGTGCCAGCAGCTACAGGGCGGCCTACAATGAGCAGTTCTTC.

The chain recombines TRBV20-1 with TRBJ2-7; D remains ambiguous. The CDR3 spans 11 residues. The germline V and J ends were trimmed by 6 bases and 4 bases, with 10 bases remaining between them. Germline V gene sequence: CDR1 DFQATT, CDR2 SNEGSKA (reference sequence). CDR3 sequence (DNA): TGCAGTGCAACCCACCGGTACGAGCAGTACTTC. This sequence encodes CSATHRYEQYF.

The CDR3 protein is CASSFEGSTNEKLFF. The CDR3 DNA follows: TGTGCCAGCAGTTTTGAGGGATCCACTAATGAAAAACTGTTTTTT. This sequence joins TRBV27 and TRBJ1-4, with D uncertain. Germline V lookup: CDR1 MNHEY, CDR2 SMNVEV (reference sequence). The CDR3 sequence is 15 residues long. The V gene lost 3 bases and the J gene lost 2 bases, with 10 bases spanning the gap.

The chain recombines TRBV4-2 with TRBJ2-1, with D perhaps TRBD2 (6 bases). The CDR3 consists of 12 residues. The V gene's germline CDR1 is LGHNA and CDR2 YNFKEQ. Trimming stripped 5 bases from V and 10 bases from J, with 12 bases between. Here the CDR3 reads CASSLGLREQFF. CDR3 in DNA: TGTGCCAGCAGCTTGGGACTTCGCGAGCAGTTCTTC.

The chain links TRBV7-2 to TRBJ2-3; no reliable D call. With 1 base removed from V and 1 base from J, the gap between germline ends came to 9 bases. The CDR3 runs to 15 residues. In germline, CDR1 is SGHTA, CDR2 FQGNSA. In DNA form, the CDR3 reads TGTGCCAGCAGCTTAGGTGAGCCCGGCACAGATACGCAGTATTTT. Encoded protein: CASSLGEPGTDTQYF.

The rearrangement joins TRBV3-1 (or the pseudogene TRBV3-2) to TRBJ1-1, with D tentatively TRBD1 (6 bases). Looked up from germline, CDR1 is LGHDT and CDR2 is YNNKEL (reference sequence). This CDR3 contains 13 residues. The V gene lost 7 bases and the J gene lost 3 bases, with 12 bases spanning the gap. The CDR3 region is CASTWGLDTEAFF. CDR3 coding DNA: TGTGCCAGCACCTGGGGGCTCGACACTGAAGCTTTCTTT.

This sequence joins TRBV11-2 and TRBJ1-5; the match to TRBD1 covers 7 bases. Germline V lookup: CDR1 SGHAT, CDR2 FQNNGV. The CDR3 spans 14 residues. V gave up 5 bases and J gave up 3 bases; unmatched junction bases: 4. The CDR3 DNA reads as TGTGCCAGCAGCACACAGGGGCTCAATCAGCCCCAGCATTTT. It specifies CASSTQGLNQPQHF.

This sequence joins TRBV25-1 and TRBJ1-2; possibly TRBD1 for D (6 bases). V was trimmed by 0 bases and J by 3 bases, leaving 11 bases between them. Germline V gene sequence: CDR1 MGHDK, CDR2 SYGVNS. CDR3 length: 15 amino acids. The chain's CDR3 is CASSEYNRVDYGYTF. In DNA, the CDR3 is TGTGCCAGCAGTGAATATAACAGGGTGGACTATGGCTACACCTTC.

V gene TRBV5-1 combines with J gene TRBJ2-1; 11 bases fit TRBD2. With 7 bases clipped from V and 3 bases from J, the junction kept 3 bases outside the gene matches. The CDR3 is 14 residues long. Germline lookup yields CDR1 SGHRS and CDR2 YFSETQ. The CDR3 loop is CASAGTSGYNEQFF. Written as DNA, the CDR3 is TGCGCCAGCGCCGGGACTAGCGGCTACAATGAGCAGTTCTTC.

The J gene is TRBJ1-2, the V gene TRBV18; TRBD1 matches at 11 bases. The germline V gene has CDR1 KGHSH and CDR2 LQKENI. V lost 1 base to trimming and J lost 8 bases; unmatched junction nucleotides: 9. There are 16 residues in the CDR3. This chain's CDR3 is CASSPLSPGQGEGYTF. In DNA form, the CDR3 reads TGTGCCAGCTCACCACTCTCCCCGGGACAGGGGGAAGGCTACACCTTC.

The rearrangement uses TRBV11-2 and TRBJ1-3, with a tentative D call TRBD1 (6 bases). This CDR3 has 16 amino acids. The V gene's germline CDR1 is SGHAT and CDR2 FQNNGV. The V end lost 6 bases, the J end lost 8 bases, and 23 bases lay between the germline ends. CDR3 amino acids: CASRRQATLTRDTIYF. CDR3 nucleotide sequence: TGTGCCAGCAGGAGACAGGCAACCCTTACCCGGGACACCATATATTTT.

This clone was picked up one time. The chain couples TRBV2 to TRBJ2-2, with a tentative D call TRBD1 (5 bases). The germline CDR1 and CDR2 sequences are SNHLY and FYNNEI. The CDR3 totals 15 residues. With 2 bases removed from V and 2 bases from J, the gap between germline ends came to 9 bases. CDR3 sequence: CASSEQGFNTGELFF. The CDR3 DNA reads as TGTGCCAGCAGTGAACAGGGCTTTAACACCGGGGAGCTGTTTTTT.

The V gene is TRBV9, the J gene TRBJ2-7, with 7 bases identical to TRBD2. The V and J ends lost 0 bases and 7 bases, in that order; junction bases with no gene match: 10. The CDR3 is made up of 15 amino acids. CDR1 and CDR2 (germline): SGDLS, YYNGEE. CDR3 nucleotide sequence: TGTGCCAGCAGCGTAGATAGCGGGCTAAGAGGAGAGCAGTACTTC. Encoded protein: CASSVDSGLRGEQYF.

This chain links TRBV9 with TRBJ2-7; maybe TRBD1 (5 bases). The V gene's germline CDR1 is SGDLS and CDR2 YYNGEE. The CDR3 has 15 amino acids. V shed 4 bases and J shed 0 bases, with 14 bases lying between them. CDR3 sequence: CASSPFGAGSYEQYF. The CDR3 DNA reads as TGTGCCAGCAGCCCCTTTGGGGCCGGCTCCTACGAGCAGTACTTC.

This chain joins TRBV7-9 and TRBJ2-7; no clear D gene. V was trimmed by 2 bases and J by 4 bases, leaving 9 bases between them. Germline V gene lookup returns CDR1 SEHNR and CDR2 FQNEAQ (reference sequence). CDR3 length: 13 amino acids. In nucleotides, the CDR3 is TGTGCCAGCAGCTTAACCCCCGGTTACGAGCAGTACTTC. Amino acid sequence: CASSLTPGYEQYF.

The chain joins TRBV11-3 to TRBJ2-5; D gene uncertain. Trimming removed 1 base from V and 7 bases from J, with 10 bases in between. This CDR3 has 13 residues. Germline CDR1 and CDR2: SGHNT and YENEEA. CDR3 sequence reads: CASSLGLGGTQYF. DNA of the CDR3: TGTGCCAGCAGCTTAGGACTGGGTGGGACCCAGTACTTC.

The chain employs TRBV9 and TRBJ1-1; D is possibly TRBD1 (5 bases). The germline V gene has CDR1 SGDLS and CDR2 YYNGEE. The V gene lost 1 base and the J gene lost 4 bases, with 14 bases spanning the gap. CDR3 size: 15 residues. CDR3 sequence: CASSVSGGAATEAFF. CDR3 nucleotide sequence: TGTGCCAGCAGCGTATCCGGCGGGGCAGCCACTGAAGCTTTCTTT. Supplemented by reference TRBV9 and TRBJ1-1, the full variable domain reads DSGVTQTPKHLITATGQRVTLRCSPRSGDLSVYWYQQSLDQGLQFLIQYYNGEERAKGNILERFSAQQFPDLHSELNLSSLELGDSALYFCASSVSGGAATEAFFGQGTRLTVV.

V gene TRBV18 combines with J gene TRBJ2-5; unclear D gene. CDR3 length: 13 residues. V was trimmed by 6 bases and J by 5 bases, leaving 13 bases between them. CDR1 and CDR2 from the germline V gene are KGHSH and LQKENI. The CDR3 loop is CASSPPTGETQYF. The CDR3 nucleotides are TGTGCCAGCTCTCCCCCGACCGGGGAGACCCAGTACTTC. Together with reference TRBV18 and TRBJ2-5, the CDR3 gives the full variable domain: NAGVMQNPRHLVRRRGQEARLRCSPMKGHSHVYWYRQLPEEGLKFMVYLQKENIIDESGMPKERFSAEFPKEGPSILRIQQVVRGDSAAYFCASSPPTGETQYFGPGTRLLVL.